Shown below are 21 T cell receptor beta chains from a single sample sequenced in a study of PD-L1 blockade in urothelial cancer. Assay used: immunoSEQ multiplex PCR; TCRdb lists only in-frame clones, some missing. There are 25,000 to 30,000 clones in the sample; around 87% occur only once, and around 2.9% lies in the top ten. The sample here was PBMCs, taken around atezolizumab (anti-PD-L1) treatment. The origin of the receptors is a man aged 45-65 years with urothelial cancer.

This clone was seen a single time. V and J are TRBV5-1 and TRBJ1-3; TRBD1 agrees at 9 bases. This CDR3 has 19 residues. Germline trimming cut 4 bases from V and 0 bases from J; bases unmatched to any gene: 14. Germline-derived CDR1 and CDR2 are SGHRS and YFSETQ. The CDR3, as DNA: TGCGCCAGCAGCCCTGGGACAGGGCGAACGCCATCCTCTGGAAACACCATATATTTT. It yields the protein CASSPGTGRTPSSGNTIYF.

The gene calls are TRBV4-2 and TRBJ1-4; D ambiguous. Germline-derived CDR1 and CDR2 are LGHNA and YNFKEQ. V lost 4 bases, J lost 0 bases, and 9 bases lay in between. The CDR3 covers 15 residues. Here the CDR3 DNA reads TGTGCCAGCAGCCCACAGAAGGCAACTAATGAAAAACTGTTTTTT. Protein: CASSPQKATNEKLFF.

V gene TRBV7-9 combines with J gene TRBJ2-2; possible D gene TRBD1, 5 bases. Germline CDR1 is SEHNR and CDR2 is FQNEAQ (reference sequence). V dropped 5 bases and J dropped 4 bases, with 17 bases sitting between them. The CDR3 spans 16 residues. The CDR3 DNA sequence: TGTGCCAGCAGCCCATCCCGACAGACAAGCACCGGGGAGCTGTTTTTT. It yields the protein CASSPSRQTSTGELFF.

V usage is TRBV10-2 and J usage is TRBJ2-7; no clear D. The CDR3 consists of 13 residues. V was pared by 3 bases and J by 5 bases, with 11 bases between. The germline CDR1 and CDR2 sequences are WSHSY and SAAADI. The CDR3 region is CASSDRQIHEQYF. CDR3 coding DNA: TGCGCCAGCAGTGACAGGCAGATCCACGAGCAGTACTTC.

The gene calls are TRBV11-2 and TRBJ1-4; unclear D gene. This CDR3 is 15 amino acids long. CDR1 is SGHAT and CDR2 is FQNNGV in the germline V gene. The germline V and J ends were trimmed by 0 bases and 2 bases, with 7 bases remaining between them. The CDR3 sequence: CASSLDERTNEKLFF. For the CDR3, the DNA is TGTGCCAGCAGCTTAGATGAGAGGACTAATGAAAAACTGTTTTTT.

The chain combines TRBV7-2 with TRBJ2-3, with TRBD1 matching over 7 bases. CDR1 is SGHTA and CDR2 is FQGNSA in the germline V gene. Trimming removed 5 bases from V and 5 bases from J; junction bases left unmatched: 7. There are 14 residues in the CDR3. The CDR3 DNA is TGTGCCAGCAGCCCGGGGACAGCAGAAGATACGCAGTATTTT. Translating it yields CASSPGTAEDTQYF.

The chain combines TRBV11-3 with TRBJ2-2; D call uncertain. Looked up from germline, CDR1 is SGHNT and CDR2 is YENEEA. The V end was cut by 5 bases, the J end by 1 base, with 14 bases between. This CDR3 is 16 amino acids long. CDR3 coding DNA: TGTGCCAGCAGCCCTTCGGGTGTGGTGAACACCGGGGAGCTGTTTTTT. Translating it yields CASSPSGVVNTGELFF.

This clone was seen only once. V usage is TRBV7-6 and J usage is TRBJ2-2; TRBD2 agrees at 8 bases. The CDR3 covers 15 residues. The V segment lost 5 bases and the J segment 6 bases; nucleotides outside the gene matches: 8. Germline-derived CDR1 and CDR2 are SGHVS and FNYEAQ. CDR3 sequence reads: CASSPGGVLAGELFF. DNA for the CDR3: TGTGCCAGCAGCCCCGGGGGGGTTCTCGCCGGGGAGCTGTTTTTT.

DNA for the CDR3: TGCAGCGTCTCAGGGCAGGTTTACGAGCAGTACTTC. It codes for CSVSGQVYEQYF. The chain joins TRBV29-1 to TRBJ2-7; D perhaps matches TRBD1 (5 bases). This CDR3 has 12 residues. V lost 6 bases to trimming and J lost 4 bases, with 13 bases between them. The V gene's germline CDR1 is SQVTM and CDR2 ANQGSEA.

The chain has TRBV7-9 and TRBJ1-6, with 11 positions matching TRBD1. Trimming at V came to 5 bases and at J to 9 bases, leaving 6 bases not matched to a gene. The CDR3 runs to 15 residues. Germline CDR1 and CDR2: SEHNR and FQNEAQ (reference sequence). The CDR3 protein is CASSPSGTGGSPLHF. Written as DNA, the CDR3 is TGTGCCAGCAGCCCGTCCGGGACAGGGGGTTCACCCCTCCACTTT.

This clone has a handful of counts. Here the CDR3 reads CASSATGRVGYGYTF. The DNA of the CDR3 is TGTGCCAGCAGTGCGACAGGGCGGGTGGGCTATGGCTACACCTTC. The V gene is TRBV27, the J gene TRBJ1-2, with 7 bases that match TRBD1. In germline, CDR1 is MNHEY, CDR2 SMNVEV (reference sequence). V lost 5 bases and J lost 4; bases outside the gene matches: 10. This CDR3 is 15 amino acids long.

The V and J genes are TRBV12-2 and TRBJ2-7; the table's D call of TRBD1 was not tested on the DNA. TRBV12-2 is deemed a pseudogene. This CDR3 contains 22 residues. This chain's CDR3 is CASRLAVWGTTGWRLYPYEQYF. The CDR3, as DNA: TGTGCAAGTCGCTTAGCGGTCTGGGGAACGACAGGGTGGAGGTTGTACCCCTACGAGCAGTACTTC.

This chain links TRBV28 with TRBJ2-3; possibly TRBD2 for D (6 bases). The V and J ends lost 4 bases and 2 bases respectively, with 10 bases between them. Germline V lookup: CDR1 MDHEN, CDR2 SYDVKM. The CDR3 spans 14 residues. CDR3: CASSSAGITDTQYF. The DNA of the CDR3 is TGTGCCAGCAGTTCGGCGGGAATCACAGATACGCAGTATTTT.

The gene calls are TRBV29-1 and TRBJ1-5, with D perhaps matching TRBD1 (5 bases). The CDR3 sequence is 13 residues long. Germline lookup yields CDR1 SQVTM and CDR2 ANQGSEA. Trimming removed 4 bases from V and 4 bases from J, with 11 bases in between. The CDR3 sequence is CSVVLQANQPQHF. The DNA for the CDR3 is TGCAGCGTTGTTCTACAGGCAAATCAGCCCCAGCATTTT.

This clone occurred a few times. The V gene is TRBV29-1, the J gene TRBJ2-7; TRBD1 agrees at 9 bases. The trim removed 6 bases at V and 4 bases at J, leaving 1 base unmatched. CDR3 length equals 11 residues. CDR1 is SQVTM and CDR2 is ANQGSEA in the germline V gene. The CDR3 DNA reads as TGCAGCGTCGACAGGGGGTACGAGCAGTACTTC. It yields the protein CSVDRGYEQYF.

The chain employs TRBV18 and TRBJ2-5; D uncertain. CDR1 and CDR2 (germline): KGHSH, LQKENI. The CDR3 contains 15 residues. Between the trimmed V and J ends, which lost 3 bases and 1 base, there was a span of 12 bases. The chain's CDR3 is CASSPLLRPQETQYF. In DNA form, the CDR3 reads TGTGCCAGCTCACCTTTACTCCGCCCCCAAGAGACCCAGTACTTC.

The chain has TRBV6-1 and TRBJ2-7, with D possibly TRBD1 on 6 matching bases. Germline CDR1 reads MNHNS; CDR2 reads SASEGT. The CDR3 runs to 15 residues. V was shortened by 8 bases and J by 0 bases, with 17 bases between the two germline ends. The CDR3 loop reads CASRRGILSSYEQYF. CDR3 DNA sequence: TGTGCCAGCCGCAGGGGCATACTGAGCTCCTACGAGCAGTACTTC.

This clone was picked up one time. The chain employs TRBV19 and TRBJ2-3; 7 bases agree with TRBD1. The trim removed 7 bases at V and 0 bases at J, leaving 7 bases unmatched. The germline gives CDR1 LNHDA, CDR2 SQIVND (reference sequence). The CDR3 totals 15 residues. DNA for the CDR3: TGTGCCAGTACCGAGGGACAGTCTAGCACAGATACGCAGTATTTT. Translating gives CASTEGQSSTDTQYF.

This sequence joins TRBV10-2 and TRBJ1-4; tentative D call: TRBD1 (6 bases). V was shortened by 3 bases and J by 8 bases, with 25 bases between the two germline ends. CDR1 is WSHSY, CDR2 SAAADI, per germline. The CDR3 has 18 residues. The CDR3 is CASSDKVGQPGHDEKLFF. The CDR3, as DNA: TGCGCCAGCAGTGATAAGGTGGGGCAGCCGGGACATGACGAAAAACTGTTTTTT.

This clone was seen a single time. The CDR3 DNA follows: TGTGCCAGCAGTCCCCCGGCTAGCGGGGTCGCCGGGGAGCTGTTTTTT. Residues: CASSPPASGVAGELFF. The rearrangement uses TRBV28 and TRBJ2-2; 9 nucleotides line up with TRBD2. CDR3 length: 16 residues. J gave up 6 bases and V 5 bases, and 10 bases lay outside the gene matches. Germline values: CDR1 MDHEN, CDR2 SYDVKM.

The chain is built from TRBV6-1 and TRBJ2-3; no clear D. V lost 2 bases, J lost 2 bases, and 14 bases lay in between. Germline V gene lookup returns CDR1 MNHNS and CDR2 SASEGT. The CDR3 totals 16 residues. CDR3 nucleotide sequence: TGTGCCAGCAGTGAAACTGTACACAGAGACACAGATACGCAGTATTTT. This translates into CASSETVHRDTDTQYF.